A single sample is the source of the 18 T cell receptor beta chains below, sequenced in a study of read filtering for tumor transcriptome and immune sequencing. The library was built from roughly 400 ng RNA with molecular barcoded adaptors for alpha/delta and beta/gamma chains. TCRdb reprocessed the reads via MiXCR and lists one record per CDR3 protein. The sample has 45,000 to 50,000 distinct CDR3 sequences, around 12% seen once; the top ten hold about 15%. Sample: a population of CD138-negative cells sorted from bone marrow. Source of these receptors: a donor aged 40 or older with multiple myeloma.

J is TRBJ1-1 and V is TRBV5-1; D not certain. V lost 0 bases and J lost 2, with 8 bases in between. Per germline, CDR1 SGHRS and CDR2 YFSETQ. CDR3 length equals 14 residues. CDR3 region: CASSLVTPNTEAFF. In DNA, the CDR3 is TGCGCCAGCAGCTTGGTAACACCTAACACTGAAGCTTTCTTT.

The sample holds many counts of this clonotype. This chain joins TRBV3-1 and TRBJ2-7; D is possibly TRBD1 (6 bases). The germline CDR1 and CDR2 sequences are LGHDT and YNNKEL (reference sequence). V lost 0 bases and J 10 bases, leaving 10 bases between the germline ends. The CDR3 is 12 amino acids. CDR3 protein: CASSQEGGYQYF. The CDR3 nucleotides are TGTGCCAGCAGCCAAGAAGGGGGATATCAGTACTTC.

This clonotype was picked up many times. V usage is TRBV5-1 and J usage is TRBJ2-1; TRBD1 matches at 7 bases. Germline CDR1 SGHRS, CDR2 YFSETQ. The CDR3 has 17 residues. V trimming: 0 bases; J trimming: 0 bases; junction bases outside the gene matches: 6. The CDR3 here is CASSLGGGAHSYNEQFF. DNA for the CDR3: TGCGCCAGCAGCTTGGGAGGGGGCGCCCACTCCTACAATGAGCAGTTCTTC.

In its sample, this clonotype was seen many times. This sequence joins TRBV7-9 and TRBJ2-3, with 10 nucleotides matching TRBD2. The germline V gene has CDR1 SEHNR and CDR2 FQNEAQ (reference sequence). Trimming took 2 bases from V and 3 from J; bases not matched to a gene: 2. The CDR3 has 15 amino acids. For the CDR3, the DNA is TGTGCCAGCAGCTTACAAGCGGGAGGGACAGATACGCAGTATTTT. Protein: CASSLQAGGTDTQYF.

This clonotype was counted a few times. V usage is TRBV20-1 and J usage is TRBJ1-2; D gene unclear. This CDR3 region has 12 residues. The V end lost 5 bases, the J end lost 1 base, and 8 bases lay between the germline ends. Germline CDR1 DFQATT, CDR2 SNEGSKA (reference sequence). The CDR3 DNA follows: TGCAGTGCTGCACGTCTTAACTATGGCTACACCTTC. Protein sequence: CSAARLNYGYTF.

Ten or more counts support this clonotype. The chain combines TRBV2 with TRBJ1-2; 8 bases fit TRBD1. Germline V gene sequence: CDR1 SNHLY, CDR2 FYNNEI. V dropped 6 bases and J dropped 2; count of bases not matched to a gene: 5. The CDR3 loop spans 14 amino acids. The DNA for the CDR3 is TGTGCCAGCAGACGGCCAGGGGGCAACTATGGCTACACCTTC. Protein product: CASRRPGGNYGYTF.

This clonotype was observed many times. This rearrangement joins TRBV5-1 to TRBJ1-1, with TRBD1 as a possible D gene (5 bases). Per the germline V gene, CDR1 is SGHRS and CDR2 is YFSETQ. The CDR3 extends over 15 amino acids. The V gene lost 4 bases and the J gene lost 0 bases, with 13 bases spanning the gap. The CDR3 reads CASSRPGRLNTEAFF. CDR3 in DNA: TGCGCCAGCAGCCGACCGGGACGGTTGAACACTGAAGCTTTCTTT.

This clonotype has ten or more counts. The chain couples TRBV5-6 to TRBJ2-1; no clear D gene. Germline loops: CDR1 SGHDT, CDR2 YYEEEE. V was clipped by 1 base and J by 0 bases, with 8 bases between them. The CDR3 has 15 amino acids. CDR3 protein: CASSLMESSYNEQFF. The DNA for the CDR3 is TGTGCCAGCAGCTTGATGGAAAGCTCCTACAATGAGCAGTTCTTC.

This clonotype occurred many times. CDR3 sequence: CSVEGSLGAFF. CDR3 in DNA: TGCAGCGTTGAAGGCTCCCTGGGAGCTTTCTTT. This rearrangement joins TRBV29-1 to TRBJ1-1; D not certain. Germline V gene lookup returns CDR1 SQVTM and CDR2 ANQGSEA. Between the trimmed V and J ends, which lost 1 base and 10 bases, there was a span of 10 bases. This CDR3 is 11 amino acids long.

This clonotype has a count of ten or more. The CDR3 reads CSARVPATDTIYF. CDR3 bases: TGCAGTGCTAGAGTGCCCGCGACGGACACCATATATTTT. The genes are TRBV20-1 and TRBJ1-3; no definite D call. The CDR3 has 13 residues. The V gene lost 1 base and the J gene lost 8 bases, with 12 bases spanning the gap. The germline V gene has CDR1 DFQATT and CDR2 SNEGSKA (reference sequence).

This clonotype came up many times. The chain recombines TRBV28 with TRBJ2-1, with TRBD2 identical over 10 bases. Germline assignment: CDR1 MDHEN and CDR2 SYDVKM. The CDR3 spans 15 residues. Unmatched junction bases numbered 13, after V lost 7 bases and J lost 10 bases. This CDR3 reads CASKSGVAGGQEQFF. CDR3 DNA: TGTGCCAGCAAGAGTGGAGTAGCGGGAGGCCAAGAGCAGTTCTTC.

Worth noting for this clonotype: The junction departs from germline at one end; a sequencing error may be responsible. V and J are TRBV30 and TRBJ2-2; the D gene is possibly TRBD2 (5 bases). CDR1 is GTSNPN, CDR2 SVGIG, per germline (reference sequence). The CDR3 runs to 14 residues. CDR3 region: CAWGLGVSTGELYF. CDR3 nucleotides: TGTGCCTGGGGTTTGGGAGTGAGCACCGGGGAGCTGTATTTT.

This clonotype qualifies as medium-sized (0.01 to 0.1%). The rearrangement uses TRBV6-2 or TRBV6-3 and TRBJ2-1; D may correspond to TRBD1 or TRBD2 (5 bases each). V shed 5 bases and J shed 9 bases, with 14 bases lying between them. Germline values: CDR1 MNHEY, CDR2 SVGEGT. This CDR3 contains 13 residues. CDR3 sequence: CASSRDLGGEQFF. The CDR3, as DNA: TGTGCCAGCAGTAGGGACCTCGGCGGTGAGCAGTTCTTC.

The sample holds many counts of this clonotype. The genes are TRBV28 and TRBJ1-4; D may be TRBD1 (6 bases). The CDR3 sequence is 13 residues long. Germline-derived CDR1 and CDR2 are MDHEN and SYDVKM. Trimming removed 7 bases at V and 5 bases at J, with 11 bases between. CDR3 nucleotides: TGTGCCAGCACAACAGGGAAGAATGAAAAACTGTTTTTT. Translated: CASTTGKNEKLFF.

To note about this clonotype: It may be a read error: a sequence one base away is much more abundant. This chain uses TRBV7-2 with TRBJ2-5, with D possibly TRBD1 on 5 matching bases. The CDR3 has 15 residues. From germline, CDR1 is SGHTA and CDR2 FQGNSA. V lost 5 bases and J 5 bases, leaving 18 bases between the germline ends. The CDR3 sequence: CASSSSQGDWETQYF. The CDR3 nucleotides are TGTGCCAGCAGCAGCAGCCAGGGTGACTGGGAGACCCAGTACTTC.

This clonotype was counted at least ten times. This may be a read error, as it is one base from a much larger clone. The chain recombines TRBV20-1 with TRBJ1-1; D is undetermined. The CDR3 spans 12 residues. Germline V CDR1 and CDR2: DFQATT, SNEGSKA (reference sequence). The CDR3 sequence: CSALTQNTEASF. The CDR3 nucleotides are TGCAGTGCCCTGACACAGAACACTGAAGCTTCCTTT.

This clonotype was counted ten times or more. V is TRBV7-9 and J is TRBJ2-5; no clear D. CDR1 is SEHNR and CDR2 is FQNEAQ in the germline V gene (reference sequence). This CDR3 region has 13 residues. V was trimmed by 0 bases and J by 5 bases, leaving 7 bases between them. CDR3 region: CASSLASVETQYF. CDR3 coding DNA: TGTGCCAGCAGCTTAGCGTCGGTGGAGACCCAGTACTTC.

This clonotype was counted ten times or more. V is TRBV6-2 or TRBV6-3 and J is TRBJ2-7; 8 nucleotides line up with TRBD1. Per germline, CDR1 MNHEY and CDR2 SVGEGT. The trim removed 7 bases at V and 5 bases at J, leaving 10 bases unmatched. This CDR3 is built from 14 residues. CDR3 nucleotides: TGTGCCAGCACGCACGGGACAGGAGGACACGAGCAGTACTTC. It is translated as CASTHGTGGHEQYF.